The 29 T cell receptor beta chains below all came from one sample that was sequenced in a study of blood T cells in healthy people across ages (dated by TCRdb to 2014 to 2015). Library preparation used 5' RACE. The sequencing machine was an Illumina HiSeq 2500. A second roughly 6 to 11 cycle PCR used a sample-barcoded 5' primer and a J-beta primer mix. In TCRdb, the public reads were trimmed at Q25 with fastp and aligned with MiXCR, with productive beta chains retained. Rows are combined by CDR3 protein, so each entry shows the most common genes and DNA. In all, the sample holds around 650,000 distinct CDR3 sequences, and 32% of those were seen once. The ten largest clones represent approximately 15% of the sample. Sequences were obtained from blood. The receptors here all came from a woman older than 75 in good health. Donor details come from another sample of the same person, matched by shared clones.

The genes are TRBV7-2 and TRBJ1-1; D possibly corresponds to TRBD1 (5 bases). This CDR3 has 14 amino acids. Trimming took off 5 bases at V and 4 bases at J, with 14 bases between the two ends. Germline V lookup: CDR1 SGHTA, CDR2 FQGNSA. CDR3 DNA sequence: TGTGCCAGCAGCCGACGACAGCCAGCCACTGAAGCTTTCTTT. Encoded protein: CASSRRQPATEAFF.

The chain employs TRBV20-1 and TRBJ1-5; TRBD1 matches at 8 bases. The J segment lost 4 bases and the V segment lost 0 bases, leaving 11 bases of the junction unmatched. This CDR3 contains 17 residues. Germline CDR1 is DFQATT and CDR2 is SNEGSKA (reference sequence). The CDR3 coding sequence is TGCAGTGCTAGAGATCGGTCAGGGGGCTTGAGAAATCAGCCCCAGCATTTT. Protein: CSARDRSGGLRNQPQHF.

In this sample, this clonotype turned up a few times. This may come from a read error, since a much larger clone is one base off. The chain employs TRBV12-3 or TRBV12-4 and TRBJ1-6; D call uncertain. There are 12 residues in the CDR3. The CDR3 protein is CASSLANSPPHF. The CDR3 DNA reads as TGTGCCAGCAGTTTAGCGAATTCACCCCCCCACTTT.

This clonotype was seen a few times. The genes are TRBV24-1 and TRBJ1-1; no clear D gene. Trimming pared 5 bases from V and 3 bases from J, leaving 21 bases between. Germline values: CDR1 KGHDR, CDR2 SFDVKD. The CDR3 extends over 17 amino acids. The CDR3 protein is CATSGVTMIYRYTEAFF. In nucleotides, the CDR3 is TGTGCCACCAGTGGGGTGACAATGATCTACAGATACACTGAAGCTTTCTTT.

This clonotype was seen at least ten times. This chain links TRBV6-1 with TRBJ1-5, with D maybe TRBD1 (6 bases). The V end was cut by 5 bases, the J end by 4 bases, with 18 bases between. Germline V lookup: CDR1 MNHNS, CDR2 SASEGT. This CDR3 contains 16 residues. The chain's CDR3 is CASSPAGGALNQPQHF. The DNA for the CDR3 is TGTGCCAGCAGTCCGGCGGGGGGGGCCCTTAATCAGCCCCAGCATTTT.

This clonotype was seen ten or more times. This chain connects TRBV20-1 to TRBJ2-7; tentative D call: TRBD1 (5 bases). Germline V gene data show CDR1 as DFQATT and CDR2 as SNEGSKA (reference sequence). The V gene lost 3 bases and the J gene lost 7 bases, with 13 bases spanning the gap. The CDR3 length is 12 residues. CDR3 sequence (DNA): TGCAGTGCTAGGGCAGGGCTGGGGGAGCAGTACTTC. It specifies CSARAGLGEQYF.

This clonotype was seen at least ten times. This chain uses TRBV9 with TRBJ2-3; possibly TRBD1 for D (5 bases). Germline assignment: CDR1 SGDLS and CDR2 YYNGEE. The V and J ends lost 4 bases and 3 bases respectively, with 15 bases between them. The CDR3 loop spans 15 amino acids. CDR3 sequence (DNA): TGTGCCAGCAGCCCCAGGACAACGTATACAGATACGCAGTATTTT. This gives the protein CASSPRTTYTDTQYF.

This chain joins TRBV7-2 and TRBJ2-5; tentatively, D is TRBD2 (6 bases). The tail of the sequence fits TRBJ2-7 better, so the J call may be wrong. CDR1 and CDR2 (germline): SGHTA, FQGNSA. The CDR3 length is 14 residues. The CDR3 sequence: CASNNRRASDEQYF. CDR3 DNA: TGTGCCAGCAACAACAGGAGGGCTAGCGACGAGCAGTACTTC.

This clonotype was seen once. The chain has TRBV5-1 and TRBJ2-7, with 9 bases matching TRBD1. Germline V lookup: CDR1 SGHRS, CDR2 YFSETQ. V lost 4 bases to trimming and J lost 2 bases; unmatched junction nucleotides: 7. This CDR3 has 15 amino acids. CDR3 in amino acids: CASSADRGRAYEQYF. As DNA, the CDR3 is TGCGCCAGCAGCGCGGACAGGGGAAGGGCCTACGAGCAGTACTTC.

Note on this clonotype: A much more abundant neighbour one base away suggests this may be a read error. CDR3 protein: CASSDGFLAQYF. DNA of the CDR3: TGTGCCAGCAGCGACGGGTTTTTGGCCCAGTACTTC. This sequence joins TRBV3-1 and TRBJ2-5; D remains ambiguous. Germline-derived CDR1 and CDR2 are LGHDT and YNNKEL (reference sequence). The CDR3 extends over 12 amino acids. The V end lost 5 bases, the J end lost 9 bases, and 13 bases lay between the germline ends.

The table lists this clonotype with many counts. V and J are TRBV21-1 and TRBJ2-1; no check of the table's D call, TRBD2, against the DNA was made. TRBV21-1 is a pseudogene segment. The CDR3 totals 18 residues. The CDR3 DNA reads as TGTGCCAGCAGCAAAGTGGGTAGCGGGGGATACTCCTACAATGAGCAGTTCTTC. Its protein product is CASSKVGSGGYSYNEQFF.

This clonotype occurred many times. The chain combines TRBV25-1 with TRBJ2-1, with D possibly matching TRBD2 (6 bases). CDR1 and CDR2 from the germline V gene are MGHDK and SYGVNS. CDR3 length: 13 amino acids. Trimming stripped 9 bases from V and 4 bases from J, with 13 bases between. CDR3 residues: CASRGLEYNEQFF. As DNA, the CDR3 is TGTGCCAGTAGGGGACTGGAGTACAATGAGCAGTTCTTC.

The table lists this clonotype with many counts. The chain joins TRBV9 to TRBJ1-2; no reliable D call. The CDR3 totals 11 residues. The germline V and J ends were trimmed by 5 bases and 3 bases, with 5 bases remaining between them. Per germline, CDR1 SGDLS and CDR2 YYNGEE. This chain's CDR3 is CASRRDYGYTF. The CDR3 DNA follows: TGTGCCAGCAGGCGGGACTATGGCTACACCTTC.

Comments on this clonotype: This sequence may be a read error, since a much larger clone differs from it by one base. This chain links TRBV9 with TRBJ1-2; D is uncertain. CDR1 SGDLS and CDR2 YYNGEE come from the germline V gene. The CDR3 totals 13 residues. This CDR3 is CACSVRVSYGYTF. The CDR3 coding sequence is TGTGCCTGCAGCGTCCGGGTCTCCTATGGCTACACCTTC.

This clonotype was seen a few times. The V and J genes are TRBV27 and TRBJ1-4; no definite D call. Per the germline V gene, CDR1 is MNHEY and CDR2 is SMNVEV (reference sequence). V lost 6 bases and J 1 base, leaving 9 bases between the germline ends. This CDR3 is built from 14 residues. For the CDR3, the DNA is TGTGCCAGCAGATATTTGGGAACTAATGAAAAACTGTTTTTT. Translating it yields CASRYLGTNEKLFF.

This clonotype showed up just a few times. This chain joins TRBV27 and TRBJ1-1; a weak D match, TRBD1 (6 bases). The germline CDR1 and CDR2 sequences are MNHEY and SMNVEV (reference sequence). This CDR3 has 15 residues. Trimming removed 7 bases at V and 9 bases at J, with 24 bases between. CDR3 in amino acids: CASIVMGDTDLKAFF. The CDR3 nucleotides read TGTGCCAGCATCGTAATGGGGGACACGGACCTTAAAGCTTTCTTT.

The genes are TRBV5-1 and TRBJ2-7, with 9 bases identical to TRBD1. CDR3 length equals 16 residues. The J segment lost 2 bases and the V segment lost 4 bases, leaving 10 bases of the junction unmatched. Germline-derived CDR1 and CDR2 are SGHRS and YFSETQ. Written as DNA, the CDR3 is TGCGCCAGCAGCGAGCATACCGGGACAGGGACCTACGAGCAGTACTTC. It specifies CASSEHTGTGTYEQYF.

This clonotype showed up many times. This chain uses TRBV10-3 with TRBJ2-5, with 7 bases matching TRBD1. The CDR3 extends over 13 amino acids. J lost 5 bases, V lost 6 bases, and 6 bases had no gene match. Germline lookup yields CDR1 ENHRY and CDR2 SYGVKD. CDR3 bases: TGTGCCATCAGGGGGACAGCCTGGGAGACCCAGTACTTC. Its protein product is CAIRGTAWETQYF.

This clonotype appeared many times. The chain uses TRBV12-3 or TRBV12-4 and TRBJ1-4; no clear D. With 5 bases removed from V and 7 bases from J, the gap between germline ends came to 14 bases. This CDR3 region has 14 residues. CDR3 nucleotides: TGTGCCAGCAGTAGGTATGGAATCACTGAAAAACTGTTTTTT. It specifies CASSRYGITEKLFF.

The chain carries TRBV5-1 and TRBJ2-1, with a tentative D call TRBD1 (6 bases). Trimming took off 2 bases at V and 7 bases at J, with 22 bases between the two ends. Germline V CDR1 and CDR2: SGHRS, YFSETQ. There are 17 residues in the CDR3. This CDR3 is CASSLLTTGTGSNEQFF. The DNA of the CDR3 is TGCGCCAGCAGCTTATTAACCACCGGAACAGGGTCTAATGAGCAGTTCTTC.

Details on this clonotype: Being one base from a much bigger clone, this may be a read error. The V gene is TRBV28, the J gene TRBJ2-7, with D maybe TRBD2 (6 bases). The CDR3 sequence is 14 residues long. The germline V gene encodes CDR1 MDHEN and CDR2 SYDVKM. The V and J ends lost 5 bases and 2 bases respectively, with 13 bases between them. The CDR3 sequence: CASSRPTGAYEQYF. The CDR3 region has the DNA TGTGCCAGCAGTCGTCCAACGGGGGCCTACGAGCAGTACTTC. The full variable domain, with the rest looked up from reference TRBV28 and TRBJ2-7, is DVKVTQSSRYLVKRTGEKVFLECVQDMDHENMFWYRQDPGLGLRLIYFSYDVKMKEKGDIPEGYSVSREKKERFSLILESASTNQTSMYLCASSRPTGAYEQYFGPGTRLTVT.

The rearrangement uses TRBV7-3 and TRBJ2-7; possibly TRBD1 for D (5 bases). The V end was cut by 0 bases, the J end by 6 bases, with 12 bases between. Germline lookup yields CDR1 SGHTA and CDR2 FQGTGA. CDR3 length: 14 amino acids. CDR3 sequence (DNA): TGTGCCAGCAGCTTAACTGATGGGCAGGGCGAGCAGTACTTC. Its protein is CASSLTDGQGEQYF. Drawing the rest from reference TRBV7-3 and TRBJ2-7, the complete variable domain is GAGVSQTPSNKVTEKGKYVELRCDPISGHTALYWYRQSLGQGPEFLIYFQGTGAADDSGLPNDRFFAVRPEGSVSTLKIQRTERGDSAVYLCASSLTDGQGEQYFGPGTRLTVT.

Comment on this clonotype: One junction end disagrees with the germline gene, perhaps due to a read error. CDR3 bases: TGTGCCAGCCTCGCCCAGGGTGGGGCCGACGTCCTGACTTTC. Translated: CASLAQGGADVLTF. The chain has TRBV6-6 and TRBJ2-6; tentatively, D is TRBD1 (5 bases). CDR1 is MNHNY and CDR2 is SVGAGI in the germline V gene (reference sequence). The CDR3 contains 14 residues.

In regard to this clonotype: A much larger clonotype is one base distant, so this may be a read error. The rearrangement joins TRBV20-1 to TRBJ2-1, with 11 bases aligning to TRBD2. CDR3 length: 15 amino acids. Germline assignment: CDR1 DFQATT and CDR2 SNEGSKA (reference sequence). Here the CDR3 reads CSVRRSGGAHNEQFF. For the CDR3, the DNA is TGCAGTGTTAGACGTAGCGGGGGGGCCCACAATGAGCAGTTCTTC.

The chain couples TRBV4-2 to TRBJ2-7; no reliable D call. The CDR3 extends over 13 amino acids. CDR1 and CDR2 from the germline V gene are LGHNA and YNFKEQ. The V gene lost 0 bases and the J gene lost 7 bases, with 10 bases spanning the gap. Here the CDR3 DNA reads TGTGCCAGCAGCCAAGATGTTTACAATGAGCAGTACTTC. Translated, it gives CASSQDVYNEQYF.

This chain uses TRBV5-4 with TRBJ1-1, with D possibly TRBD1 on 6 matching bases. Per the germline V gene, CDR1 is SGHNT and CDR2 is YYREEE (reference sequence). V was clipped by 6 bases and J by 1 base, with 16 bases between them. This CDR3 comprises 15 residues. The DNA of the CDR3 is TGTGCCAGCAAAGGAGGGGGACTGGAGAACACTGAAGCTTTCTTT. Amino acids: CASKGGGLENTEAFF.

Remarks on this clonotype: A single base separates this from a much larger clone, so it may be a read error. The chain recombines TRBV7-8 with TRBJ2-5, with 8 positions matching TRBD2. J lost 11 bases, V lost 3 bases, and 14 bases had no gene match. CDR3 length: 15 amino acids. CDR1 is SGHVS and CDR2 is FQNEAQ in the germline V gene. Written as DNA, the CDR3 is TGTGCCAGCAGCTTGGCGGGGGGTAGCGGCAATGAGCAGTACTTC. This sequence encodes CASSLAGGSGNEQYF.

This clonotype has ten or more counts. The chain recombines TRBV5-1 with TRBJ2-5, with D perhaps matching TRBD1 or TRBD2 (5 bases each). Trimming took off 1 base at V and 0 bases at J, with 10 bases between the two ends. Germline V gives CDR1 SGHRS, CDR2 YFSETQ. The CDR3 sequence is 15 residues long. CDR3: CASSLRDPYQETQYF. CDR3 sequence (DNA): TGCGCCAGCAGCTTGAGGGACCCGTACCAAGAGACCCAGTACTTC. The complete variable domain, with remaining parts taken from reference TRBV5-1 and TRBJ2-5, reads KAGVTQTPRYLIKTRGQQVTLSCSPISGHRSVSWYQQTPGQGLQFLFEYFSETQRNKGNFPGRFSGRQFSNSRSEMNVSTLELGDSALYLCASSLRDPYQETQYFGPGTRLLVL.

The V call is TRBV7-9, the J call TRBJ2-3; D ambiguous. Germline lookup yields CDR1 SEHNR and CDR2 FQNEAQ (reference sequence). This CDR3 is 14 amino acids long. Deletions cut 3 bases from V and 4 bases from J, with 11 bases between. The CDR3 region has the DNA TGTGCCAGCAGCTTGGACCAGGCGCCAGATACGCAGTATTTT. Its protein product is CASSLDQAPDTQYF.